This TCR beta chain stems from a study of T cells in Graves' hyperthyroidism and ophthalmopathy. On the study more broadly: Peripheral blood sampling occurred at initial diagnosis, before any treatment.

Regarding the study as a whole: Most expanded thyroid clonotypes above 0.001 recurred in blood.

V lost 2 bases to trimming and J lost 4 bases, with 10 bases between them. The CDR3 is made up of 13 amino acids. Germline CDR1 reads SGDLS; CDR2 reads YYNGEE. This clonotype was detected many times. Its specificity is not known. RNA transcripts were the template for amplifying TCR beta CDR3 regions. First-round RT-PCR targeting the TCR CDR3 was performed with the HTBI primer set. One entry per CDR3 protein, called by TCRdb with MiXCR from the multiplex PCR reads. The sample records around 520,000 distinct CDR3 sequences, less than 15% being singletons. Recently diagnosed hyperthyroidism of less than 2 months' duration affected patients aged 18 to 65.

V is TRBV9 and J is TRBJ2-7; D gene uncertain. Specimen: blood. The receptor was derived from a woman between 40 and 55 years old with Graves' hyperthyroidism. The CDR3 loop is CASSVLPGYEQYF. The CDR3, as DNA: TGTGCCAGCAGCGTCTTGCCCGGGTACGAGCAGTACTTC.